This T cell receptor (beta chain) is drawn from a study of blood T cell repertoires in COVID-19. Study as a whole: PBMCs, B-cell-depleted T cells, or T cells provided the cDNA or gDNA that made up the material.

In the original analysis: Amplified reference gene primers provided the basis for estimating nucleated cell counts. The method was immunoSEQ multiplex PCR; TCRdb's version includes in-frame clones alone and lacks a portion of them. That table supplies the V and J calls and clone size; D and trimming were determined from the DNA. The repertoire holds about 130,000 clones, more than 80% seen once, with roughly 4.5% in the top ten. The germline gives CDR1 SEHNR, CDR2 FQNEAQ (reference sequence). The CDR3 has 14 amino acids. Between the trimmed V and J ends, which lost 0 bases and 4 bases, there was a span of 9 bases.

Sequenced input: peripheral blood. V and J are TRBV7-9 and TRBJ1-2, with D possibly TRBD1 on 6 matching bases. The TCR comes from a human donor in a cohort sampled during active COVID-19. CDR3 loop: CASSLASTGYGYTF. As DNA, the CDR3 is TGTGCCAGCAGCTTAGCGTCGACAGGCTATGGCTACACCTTC.